The rows below give T cell receptor beta chains drawn from one sample of a study of T cell changes during pregnancy in multiple sclerosis. TCRdb keeps only in-frame clones here, not all; method: immunoSEQ multiplex PCR. The sample yields about 73,000 clones, roughly nine tenths seen once. This material consisted of peripheral blood, taken after pregnancy. The source of these receptors is a female donor in good health, enrolled as a control in a pregnancy study. CDR3s include the opening cysteine and the closing phenylalanine or tryptophan. The order of the fields is D gene, J gene, V gene, clone size, CDR3 DNA, CDR3 protein. The D gene is left open where the match is weak. For some rows the clone size is stated as once, few or many, or as a class when expanded; others skip it.

NA | TRBJ2-1 | TRBV9 | NA | TGTGCCAGCAGCCCCTTGGCGGGCTTGGACAATGAGCAGTTCTTC | CASSPLAGLDNEQFF
NA | TRBJ1-5 | TRBV2 | NA | TGTGCCAGCAGGGCGGTTGATAGGCAGCCCCAGCATTTT | CASRAVDRQPQHF
TRBD2 | TRBJ2-7 | TRBV18 | NA | TGTGCCAGCTCACCAACCGGGACTAGCGGGGCGAAGCAGTACTTC | CASSPTGTSGAKQYF
TRBD1 | TRBJ2-2 | TRBV6-5 | NA | TGTGCCAGCAGTCGGTCAGGGGGCAAGGTCGGGGAGCTGTTTTTT | CASSRSGGKVGELFF
NA | TRBJ2-7 | TRBV7-8 | NA | TGTGCCAGCAGCTCCATCGACAACTCCTACGAGCAGTACTTC | CASSSIDNSYEQYF
TRBD1 | TRBJ1-2 | TRBV19 | NA | TGTGCCAGTAGTCGAAAACAGGGGGCTTTTAACTATGGCTACACCTTC | CASSRKQGAFNYGYTF
TRBD2 | TRBJ2-1 | TRBV27 | once | TGTGCCAGCAGAGAGCTAGCGGGAGTGAACAATGAGCAGTTCTTC | CASRELAGVNNEQFF
TRBD2 | TRBJ2-3 | TRBV2 | NA | TGTGCCAGCACCGGCGGACTAGCGGGAGGGCCCGATACGCAGTATTTT | CASTGGLAGGPDTQYF
NA | TRBJ1-2 | TRBV6-6 | NA | TGTGCCAGCAGTCCCGGGACTTATGGCTACACCTTC | CASSPGTYGYTF
NA | TRBJ1-1 | TRBV5-1 | NA | TGCGCCAGCAGCTTACTGGGAGGGGGAGAAAGCCTGAACACTGAAGCTTTCTTT | CASSLLGGGESLNTEAFF
TRBD1 | TRBJ1-2 | TRBV29-1 | NA | TGCAGCGTTGACCCGCATACAGGGGGATTTGGCTACACCTTC | CSVDPHTGGFGYTF